This T cell receptor (beta chain) emerged from a study of PD-1 blockade in mismatch repair-deficient tumors. Generated by immunoSEQ multiplex PCR, the TCRdb table keeps only in-frame clones and is missing some. The sample lists about 130,000 clones; roughly 86% were seen once. Germline CDR1 reads SGHKS; CDR2 reads YYEKEE (reference sequence). V shed 1 base and J 7 bases; nucleotides not matched to a gene: 9. The CDR3 runs 15 residues. This clone was counted once. Source: peripheral blood, taken 70 to 72 weeks after starting pembrolizumab. This chain uses TRBV5-5 with TRBJ2-7; TRBD1 agrees at 9 bases. The source is an adult with mismatch repair-deficient cancer. Written as DNA, the CDR3 is TGTGCCAGCAGCTTGACCCCGGGACAGGGACGGGAGCAGTACTTC. Amino acid sequence: CASSLTPGQGREQYF.